Listed below are T cell receptor beta chains from one sample, sequenced in a study of blood T cell repertoires in COVID-19. Libraries were prepared by immunoSEQ multiplex PCR; TCRdb keeps only in-frame clonotypes and omits some of them. Altogether about 100,000 clones are present, roughly 79% being singletons, with the ten largest covering roughly a third. The material sequenced was peripheral blood. The receptors derive from an older man with active or convalescent COVID-19. The CDR3 runs from the conserved cysteine through the conserved F or W. D genes are given only for firm matches. Where a row states a size, it is once, few, many or the class of an expanded clone; other rows omit it.

d_call clone_size j_call v_call cdr3_nt cdr3_aa
- - TRBJ1-5 TRBV15 TGTGCCACCAGCAGAGGTGTAGGCAATCAGCCCCAGCATTTT CATSRGVGNQPQHF
- - TRBJ2-1 TRBV9 TGTGCCAGCAGCGTAGATTACAGGGAAGACAATGAGCAGTTCTTC CASSVDYREDNEQFF
TRBD2 - TRBJ2-3 TRBV7-8 TGTGCCAGCGCAGGTCCGTACGAGAGCGGGGCAACAGATACGCAGTATTTT CASAGPYESGATDTQYF
TRBD2 - TRBJ2-4 TRBV7-2 TGTGCCAGCAGCCCTGGGATAGCGGGAGGGCAGAACTTC CASSPGIAGGQNF
TRBD1 - TRBJ1-6 TRBV30 TGTGCCTGGGGGACAGGGGTCAATTCACCCCTCCACTTT CAWGTGVNSPLHF
- - TRBJ2-7 TRBV4-2 TGTGCCAGCAGCCAAGATCGCGCGGTCGGCTCCTACGAGCAGTACTTC CASSQDRAVGSYEQYF
- - TRBJ2-2 TRBV7-9 TGTGCCAGCAGCTCCGACTCTAGCACCGGGGAGCTGTTTTTT CASSSDSSTGELFF
TRBD2 few TRBJ2-3 TRBV29-1 TGCAGCGTTGAGGAGCGGGGGAAAGATACGCAGTATTTT CSVEERGKDTQYF
- - TRBJ1-4 TRBV24-1 TGTGCCACCAGTGACCCGTACAGCTTCCCTAATGAAAAACTGTTTTTT CATSDPYSFPNEKLFF
TRBD2 - TRBJ2-1 TRBV4-2 TGTGCCAGCAGCCAAGAGGCGGGAGGGCCTACGGGTGAGCAGTTCTTC CASSQEAGGPTGEQFF
TRBD2 - TRBJ2-2 TRBV20-1 TGCAGTGCTAGTGGATCGGGGGGCACCGGGGAGCTGTTTTTT CSASGSGGTGELFF
TRBD1 - TRBJ2-2 TRBV4-3 TGCGCCAGCAGCCAAGATTTGACAGGGGGTGAAGGGACCGGGGAGCTGTTTTTT CASSQDLTGGEGTGELFF
TRBD1 few TRBJ1-5 TRBV19 TGTGCCAGTAGTCAAAGACAGGGGCGGCCAAATCAGCCCCAGCATTTT CASSQRQGRPNQPQHF
- - TRBJ2-3 TRBV10-2 TGCGCCAGCAGTGCAGGCGCTAGCACAGATACGCAGTATTTT CASSAGASTDTQYF
TRBD1 - TRBJ1-5 TRBV7-8 TGTGCCAGCAGCCCCGAGACAGGGAGGCATCAGCCCCAGCATTTT CASSPETGRHQPQHF
- few TRBJ2-5 TRBV9 TGTGCCAGCAGCGTAGAGGTGGGTCGAGGGACCCAGTACTTC CASSVEVGRGTQYF
TRBD2 - TRBJ2-7 TRBV28 TGTGCCAGCAGTTTTCCCGGGGGGGACTACGAGCAGTACTTC CASSFPGGDYEQYF
TRBD1 - TRBJ2-7 TRBV6-1 TGTGCCAGCAGTGAAGGGGACAGGGGCGAGCAGTACTTC CASSEGDRGEQYF
- - TRBJ1-6 TRBV5-4 TGTGCCAGCAGCCAGCTGACAGACCTTAATTCACCCCTCCACTTT CASSQLTDLNSPLHF
- - TRBJ2-7 TRBV19 TGTGCCAGTAGTATGCTCCAACAGTCCAGTGAGCAGTACTTC CASSMLQQSSEQYF
- - TRBJ2-7 TRBV27 TGTGCCAGCAGTTTACAGGGGAATAGCTACGAGCAGTACTTC CASSLQGNSYEQYF
- - TRBJ1-1 TRBV7-9 TGTGCCAGCAGCTTAGCGCCCCCGGGGGTGGATACTGAAGCTTTCTTT CASSLAPPGVDTEAFF
TRBD1 once TRBJ1-5 TRBV4-1 TGCGCCAGCAGCCCCTTAGGGACAGGGTATCCCCAGCATTTT CASSPLGTGYPQHF
- - TRBJ2-5 TRBV6-6 TGTGCCAGCACCCACCCCATCGGGACCCAGTACTTC CASTHPIGTQYF
TRBD1 - TRBJ1-1 TRBV12-3/TRBV12-4 TGTGCCAGCAGTCCTGGGACAGCCACTGAAGCTTTCTTT CASSPGTATEAFF
TRBD2 - TRBJ2-1 TRBV14 TGTGCCAGCAGCCAAGATATACTAGCGGGAGTGGAGCAGTTCTTC CASSQDILAGVEQFF
- - TRBJ2-3 TRBV7-6 TGTGCCAGCAGCTTATTTGGGGGGGCGCCAGATACGCAGTATTTT CASSLFGGAPDTQYF
- few TRBJ2-2 TRBV5-1 TGCGCCAGCAGCTACAGGGAAACCGGGGAGCTGTTTTTT CASSYRETGELFF
- - TRBJ2-5 TRBV5-1 TGCGCCAGCAGCTTGGGAACAGGGCAGGAGACCCAGTACTTC CASSLGTGQETQYF
TRBD1 - TRBJ2-2 TRBV5-6 TGTGCCAGCAGCGGGGACAGGGGGCGGAACACCGGGGAGCTGTTTTTT CASSGDRGRNTGELFF
TRBD2 - TRBJ2-7 TRBV5-1 TGCGCCAGCAGCTTGGCAACAGGCGGGGGCGAGCAGTACTTC CASSLATGGGEQYF
- - TRBJ2-5 TRBV28 TGTGCCAGCAGAGAACAGGGCCAAGAGACCCAGTACTTC CASREQGQETQYF
- once TRBJ2-7 TRBV6-5 TGTGCCAGCAGCCGGACTACCTCCTACGAGCAGTACTTC CASSRTTSYEQYF
- once TRBJ2-2 TRBV30 TGTGCCTGGAGTATAAGGAGAGATAACGGGGAGCTGTTTTTT CAWSIRRDNGELFF
TRBD2 - TRBJ2-1 TRBV6-6 TGTGCCAGCAGTCCCCAGTGGACTAGCGGGAGCCAAAATGAGCAGTTCTTC CASSPQWTSGSQNEQFF
TRBD1 - TRBJ2-7 TRBV11-2 TGTGCCAGCAGCTTAGTTTCCGGGACAGGGAGCTCCTACGAGCAGTACTTC CASSLVSGTGSSYEQYF
- - TRBJ1-5 TRBV30 TGTGCCTGGTCGGCGAGGCGCAATCAGCCCCAGCATTTT CAWSARRNQPQHF
TRBD1 - TRBJ2-3 TRBV29-1 TGCAGCGCTACAGGGGGCACAGATACGCAGTATTTT CSATGGTDTQYF
- - TRBJ1-1 TRBV5-1 TGCGCCAGCAGCTTGGTACAGAACCTGAACACTGAAGCTTTCTTT CASSLVQNLNTEAFF
- - TRBJ2-2 TRBV28 TGTGCCAGCAGTTTACAGGGCGGTGACACCGGGGAGCTGTTTTTT CASSLQGGDTGELFF
- - TRBJ1-4 TRBV24-1 TGTGCCACCAGTGATTTTGGCGGTGAAAAACTGTTTTTT CATSDFGGEKLFF
TRBD1 - TRBJ1-1 TRBV6-5 TGTGCCAGCAGCCCCCACCGGGACAGGGATCGAGCTTTCTTT CASSPHRDRDRAFF
TRBD1 - TRBJ2-7 TRBV18 TGTGCCAGCTCAACACGACAGGGGGCTCTTTCCTACGAGCAGTACTTC CASSTRQGALSYEQYF
TRBD1 - TRBJ2-7 TRBV5-4 TGTGCCAGCAGCCCGGGACAGGGCCCCTACGAGCAGTACTTC CASSPGQGPYEQYF
TRBD2 - TRBJ2-1 TRBV5-1 TGCGCCAGCAGCTTTACCCACGTAGCGGGGGGGGACAATGAGCAGTTCTTC CASSFTHVAGGDNEQFF
TRBD1 - TRBJ1-1 TRBV28 TGTGCCAGCAGTTTTGGGACAGGGGGCACTGAAGCTTTCTTT CASSFGTGGTEAFF
- - TRBJ1-5 TRBV7-2 TGTGCCAGCAGCTTAATGGGGGCAGGGAACGGTAATCAGCCCCAGCATTTT CASSLMGAGNGNQPQHF
TRBD1 - TRBJ1-4 TRBV25-1 TGTGCCAGCAGTGCCAGACAGGGACGAAGGGCTAATGAAAAACTGTTTTTT CASSARQGRRANEKLFF
TRBD1 - TRBJ1-2 TRBV6-6 TGTGCCAGCAGTTACCCGGGACAGGGCTATGGCTACACCTTC CASSYPGQGYGYTF
TRBD1 few TRBJ2-2 TRBV28 TGTGCCAGCAGCACTCCGACAGGGGGGTCCACCGGGGAGCTGTTTTTT CASSTPTGGSTGELFF